This T cell receptor beta chain was recovered during a study of T cells in Graves' hyperthyroidism and ophthalmopathy. Whole-study findings and limits: Ophthalmopathy could be told apart from stable hyperthyroidism with a 13 V-J model. Researchers found most expanded thyroid clonotypes above 0.001 in blood as well.

The investigators amplified TCR beta CDR3 regions from RNA transcripts. Using the HTBI primer set, a first-round RT-PCR was run on the TCR CDR3. MiXCR was run by TCRdb on the multiplex PCR reads, yielding one entry per CDR3 protein. The sample shows roughly 250,000 distinct CDR3 sequences, around 15% of them seen only once. Uncontrolled infection, other autoimmune disease, pregnancy and lactation each barred patients from inclusion. Thyroid ultrasound and orbital computed tomography, with clinical symptoms and serum thyroxine and TRAb, informed diagnoses. Germline values: CDR1 MDHEN, CDR2 SYDVKM. The V end was cut by 5 bases, the J end by 0 bases, with 12 bases between. This CDR3 is built from 15 residues. This clonotype has at least ten counts. Antigen specificity is unknown.

Material: blood. The chain uses TRBV28 and TRBJ2-3, with no clear D. The receptor comes from a woman aged 18-30 years with Graves' ophthalmopathy. CDR3 region: CASSPSGRSTDTQYF. The CDR3 region has the DNA TGTGCCAGCAGTCCCTCTGGTAGAAGCACAGATACGCAGTATTTT.